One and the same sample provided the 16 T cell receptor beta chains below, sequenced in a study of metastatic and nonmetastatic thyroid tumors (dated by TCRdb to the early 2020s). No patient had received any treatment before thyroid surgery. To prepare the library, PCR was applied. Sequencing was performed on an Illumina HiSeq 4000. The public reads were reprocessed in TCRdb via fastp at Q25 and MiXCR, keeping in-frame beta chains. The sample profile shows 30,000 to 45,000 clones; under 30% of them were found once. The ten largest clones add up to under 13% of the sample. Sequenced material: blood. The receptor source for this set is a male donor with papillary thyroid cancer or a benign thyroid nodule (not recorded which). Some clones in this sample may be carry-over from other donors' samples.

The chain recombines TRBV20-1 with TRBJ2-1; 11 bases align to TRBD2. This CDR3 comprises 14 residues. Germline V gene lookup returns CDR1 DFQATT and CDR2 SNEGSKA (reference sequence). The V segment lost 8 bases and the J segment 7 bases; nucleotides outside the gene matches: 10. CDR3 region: CSTKTSGRPNEQFF. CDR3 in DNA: TGCAGTACCAAAACTAGCGGGAGACCGAATGAGCAGTTCTTC.

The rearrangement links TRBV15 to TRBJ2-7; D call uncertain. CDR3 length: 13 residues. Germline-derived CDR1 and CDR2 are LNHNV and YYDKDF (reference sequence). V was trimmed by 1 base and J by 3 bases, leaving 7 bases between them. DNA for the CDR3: TGTGCCACCAGCAGAGGAGCTTTCTACGAGCAGTACTTC. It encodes CATSRGAFYEQYF.

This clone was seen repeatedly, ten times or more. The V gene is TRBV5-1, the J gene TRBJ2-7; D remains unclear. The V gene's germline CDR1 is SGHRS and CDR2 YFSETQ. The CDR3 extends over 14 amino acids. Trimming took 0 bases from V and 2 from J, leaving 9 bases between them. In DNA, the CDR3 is TGCGCCAGCAGCTTGGAAGGTCTCACCTACGAGCAGTACTTC. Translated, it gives CASSLEGLTYEQYF.

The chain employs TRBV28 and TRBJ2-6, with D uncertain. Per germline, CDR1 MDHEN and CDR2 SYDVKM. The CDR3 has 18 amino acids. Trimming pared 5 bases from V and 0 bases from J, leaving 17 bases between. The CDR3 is CASSLLGIPSSGANVLTF. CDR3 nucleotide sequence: TGTGCCAGCAGTCTGTTGGGCATACCGAGCTCTGGGGCCAACGTCCTGACTTTC.

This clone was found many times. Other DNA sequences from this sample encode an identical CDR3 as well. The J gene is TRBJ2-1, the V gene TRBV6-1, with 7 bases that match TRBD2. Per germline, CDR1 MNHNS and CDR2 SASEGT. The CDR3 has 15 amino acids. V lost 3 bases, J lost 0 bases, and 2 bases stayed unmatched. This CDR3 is CASSDWGGSYNEQFF. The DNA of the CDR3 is TGTGCCAGCAGTGATTGGGGGGGCTCCTACAATGAGCAGTTCTTC.

The DNA of the CDR3 is TGCAGTGCTAGGGCGGACGGATCTCCCTATGGCTACACCTTC. Amino acids: CSARADGSPYGYTF. The chain employs TRBV20-1 and TRBJ1-2; D remains ambiguous. The CDR3 covers 14 residues. CDR1 is DFQATT, CDR2 SNEGSKA, per germline (reference sequence). The V end lost 3 bases, the J end lost 4 bases, and 15 bases lay between the germline ends.

CDR3 loop: CASSFQAGVDTQYF. CDR3 sequence (DNA): TGTGCCAGCAGCTTTCAAGCGGGAGTAGATACGCAGTATTTT. The V gene is TRBV7-3, the J gene TRBJ2-3; TRBD2 matches at 8 bases. CDR3 length equals 14 residues. Per germline, CDR1 SGHTA and CDR2 FQGTGA. With 3 bases clipped from V and 5 bases from J, the junction kept 4 bases outside the gene matches.

CDR3 amino acids: CSARQSSRDMGEQFF. CDR3 in DNA: TGCAGTGCTAGACAGTCTAGCCGAGATATGGGTGAGCAGTTCTTC. This sequence joins TRBV20-1 and TRBJ2-1; D is perhaps TRBD2 (5 bases). Trimming stripped 2 bases from V and 9 bases from J, with 20 bases between. There are 15 residues in the CDR3. Germline assignment: CDR1 DFQATT and CDR2 SNEGSKA (reference sequence).

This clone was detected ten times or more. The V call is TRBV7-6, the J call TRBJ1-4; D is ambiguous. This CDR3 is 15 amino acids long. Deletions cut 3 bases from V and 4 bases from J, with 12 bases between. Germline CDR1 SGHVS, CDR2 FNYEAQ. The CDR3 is CASSFSDGYNEKLFF. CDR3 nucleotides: TGTGCCAGCAGCTTTTCAGACGGATATAATGAAAAACTGTTTTTT.

Written as DNA, the CDR3 is TGCAGTGCTAGTCGGGCAGGGAGGACCTACGAGCAGTACTTC. It encodes CSASRAGRTYEQYF. V and J are TRBV20-1 and TRBJ2-7; possibly TRBD2 for D (6 bases). The CDR3 runs 14 residues. V gave up 3 bases and J gave up 2 bases, with 14 bases separating them. The germline V gene has CDR1 DFQATT and CDR2 SNEGSKA (reference sequence).

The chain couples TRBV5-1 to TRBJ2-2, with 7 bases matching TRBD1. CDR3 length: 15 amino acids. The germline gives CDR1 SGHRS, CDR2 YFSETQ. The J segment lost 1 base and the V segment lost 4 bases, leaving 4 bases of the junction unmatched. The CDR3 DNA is TGCGCCAGCAGCCCCCGACAGGGGAACACCGGGGAGCTGTTTTTT. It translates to CASSPRQGNTGELFF. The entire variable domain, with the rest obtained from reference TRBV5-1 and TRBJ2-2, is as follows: KAGVTQTPRYLIKTRGQQVTLSCSPISGHRSVSWYQQTPGQGLQFLFEYFSETQRNKGNFPGRFSGRQFSNSRSEMNVSTLELGDSALYLCASSPRQGNTGELFFGEGSRLTVL.

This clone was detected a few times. CDR3 region: CASSPQWATEAFF. CDR3 DNA sequence: TGTGCCAGCAGTCCTCAGTGGGCCACTGAAGCTTTCTTT. This rearrangement joins TRBV6-1 to TRBJ1-1; D not certain. The CDR3 runs 13 residues. Between the trimmed V and J ends, which lost 5 bases and 4 bases, there was a span of 11 bases. CDR1 is MNHNS and CDR2 is SASEGT in the germline V gene.

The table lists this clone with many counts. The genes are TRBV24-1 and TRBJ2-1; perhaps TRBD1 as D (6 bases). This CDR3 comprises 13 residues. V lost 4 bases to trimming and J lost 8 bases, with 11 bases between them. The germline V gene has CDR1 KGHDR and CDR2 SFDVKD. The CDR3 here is CATSERNRDEQFF. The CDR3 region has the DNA TGTGCCACCAGTGAACGTAACAGGGATGAGCAGTTCTTC.

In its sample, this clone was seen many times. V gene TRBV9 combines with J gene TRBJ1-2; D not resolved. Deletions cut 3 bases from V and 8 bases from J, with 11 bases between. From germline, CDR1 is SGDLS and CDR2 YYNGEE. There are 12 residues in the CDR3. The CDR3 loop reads CASSEGRSGYTF. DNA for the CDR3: TGTGCCAGCAGCGAGGGCAGGAGCGGCTACACCTTC.

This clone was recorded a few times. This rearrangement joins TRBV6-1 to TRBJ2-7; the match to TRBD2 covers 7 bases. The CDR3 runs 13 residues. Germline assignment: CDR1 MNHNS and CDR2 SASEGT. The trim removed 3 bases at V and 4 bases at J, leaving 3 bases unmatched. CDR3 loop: CASSEWGGYEQYF. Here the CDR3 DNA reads TGTGCCAGCAGTGAGTGGGGGGGATACGAGCAGTACTTC.

DNA of the CDR3: TGCAGTGCTAGAGGTTTTTTGGCGGGAGTAGGCGAGCAGTACTTC. It is translated as CSARGFLAGVGEQYF. This rearrangement joins TRBV20-1 to TRBJ2-7; 7 bases are a match to TRBD2. Per germline, CDR1 DFQATT and CDR2 SNEGSKA (reference sequence). The CDR3 spans 15 residues. V was pared by 1 base and J by 6 bases, with 12 bases of the junction left unmatched.